One and the same sample provided the 2 T cell receptor beta chains below, sequenced in a study of cytomegalovirus exposure and HLA in healthy donors. PCR involved 60 Vbeta and 13 Jbeta primers. Clones were sequenced by immunoSEQ multiplex PCR, and TCRdb holds only the in-frame ones, with some missing. The sample has around 140,000 clones, 77% seen once; the top ten hold approximately 1.5%. Sequencing used PBMCs. Receptors originate from a woman in her thirties or forties in good health and CMV-seronegative.

This clone was seen just once. This chain joins TRBV5-1 and TRBJ1-2; D unresolved. This CDR3 is 12 amino acids long. From germline, CDR1 is SGHRS and CDR2 YFSETQ. V lost 5 bases, J lost 5 bases, and 10 bases lay in between. CDR3 bases: TGCGCCAGCAGTCCTTCTTCTTATGGCTACACCTTC. Translating gives CASSPSSYGYTF.

The chain uses TRBV18 and TRBJ1-3; the D is unclear. V shed 2 bases and J shed 0 bases, with 11 bases lying between them. The CDR3 consists of 16 residues. Germline V CDR1 and CDR2: KGHSH, LQKENI. For the CDR3, the DNA is TGTGCCAGCTCACCAATTAGTGAGATCTCTGGAAACACCATATATTTT. Translation gives CASSPISEISGNTIYF.